This entry lists 21 T cell receptor beta chains sequenced from one sample in a study of blood T cell repertoires in COVID-19. The repertoire was sequenced with immunoSEQ multiplex PCR; TCRdb's copy has only in-frame clones and lacks some. The table lists about 80,000 clones, approximately 89% of them singletons. The sample consisted of peripheral blood. The receptors shown here come from an elderly woman with acute or convalescent COVID-19.

This clone came up once. This chain uses TRBV7-6 with TRBJ1-2; possibly TRBD1 for D (5 bases). V lost 3 bases, J lost 5 bases, and 10 bases lay in between. Germline V gene sequence: CDR1 SGHVS, CDR2 FNYEAQ. This CDR3 has 13 amino acids. CDR3 in amino acids: CASSLGPQYGYTF. DNA for the CDR3: TGTGCCAGCAGCTTGGGGCCTCAATATGGCTACACCTTC.

This clone was detected a few times. In DNA form, the CDR3 reads TGTGCCATCTTTAAGGGGGCGAAGACGGAGACCCAGTACTTC. It specifies CAIFKGAKTETQYF. The J gene is TRBJ2-5, the V gene TRBV10-3; 7 nucleotides align to TRBD1. This CDR3 has 14 residues. V was pared by 8 bases and J by 5 bases, with 11 bases of the junction left unmatched. Germline V gene lookup returns CDR1 ENHRY and CDR2 SYGVKD.

V is TRBV5-6 and J is TRBJ1-1; TRBD1 might be the D (6 bases). Germline V gene data show CDR1 as SGHDT and CDR2 as YYEEEE. This CDR3 comprises 15 residues. V lost 4 bases to trimming and J lost 3 bases, with 16 bases between them. CDR3 in DNA: TGTGCCAGCAGCGCCAGACAGGACCCGTACACTGAAGCTTTCTTT. Translating it yields CASSARQDPYTEAFF. The entire variable domain, with the rest obtained from reference TRBV5-6 and TRBJ1-1, is as follows: DAGVTQSPTHLIKTRGQQVTLRCSPKSGHDTVSWYQQALGQGPQFIFQYYEEEERQRGNFPDRFSGHQFPNYSSELNVNALLLGDSALYLCASSARQDPYTEAFFGQGTRLTVV.

This rearrangement joins TRBV6-5 to TRBJ1-5; D uncertain. Trimming left V 2 bases short and J 5 bases short, with 13 bases between. CDR1 MNHEY and CDR2 SVGAGI come from the germline V gene. The CDR3 covers 15 residues. For the CDR3, the DNA is TGTGCCAGCAGTTACACGGCCCCCCGGGATCAGCCCCAGCATTTT. It encodes CASSYTAPRDQPQHF.

The chain combines TRBV6-1 with TRBJ1-5, with unresolved D. The CDR3 runs 12 residues. Germline CDR1 reads MNHNS; CDR2 reads SASEGT. V was cut by 2 bases and J by 7 bases, with 6 bases left in between. CDR3 nucleotides: TGTGCCAGCAGTGAACCAGAACAGCCCCAGCATTTT. Protein: CASSEPEQPQHF.

V gene TRBV28 combines with J gene TRBJ2-5, with a possible D match to TRBD2 (5 bases). This CDR3 contains 14 residues. Germline CDR1 and CDR2: MDHEN and SYDVKM. The germline V and J ends were trimmed by 5 bases and 1 base, with 11 bases remaining between them. For the CDR3, the DNA is TGTGCCAGCAGTGGGTGGGGAGCCCAAGAGACCCAGTACTTC. It specifies CASSGWGAQETQYF.

V and J are TRBV18 and TRBJ1-4, with 10 nucleotides matching TRBD1. The ends lost 1 base at V and 8 bases at J; junction bases unmatched: 1. This CDR3 is 14 amino acids long. Germline loops: CDR1 KGHSH, CDR2 LQKENI. CDR3 amino acids: CASSPQGQGEKLFF. DNA of the CDR3: TGTGCCAGCTCACCACAGGGACAGGGGGAAAAACTGTTTTTT.

The J gene is TRBJ2-1, the V gene TRBV30; D is possibly TRBD2 (6 bases). Per the germline V gene, CDR1 is GTSNPN and CDR2 is SVGIG (reference sequence). CDR3 length: 14 amino acids. Trimming cost V 3 bases and J 6 bases, with 15 bases left between them. The CDR3 loop is CAWRHFDGSNEQFF. Written as DNA, the CDR3 is TGTGCCTGGAGACACTTTGACGGGAGCAATGAGCAGTTCTTC.

The rearrangement joins TRBV27 to TRBJ1-4; D remains ambiguous. With 6 bases removed from V and 5 bases from J, the gap between germline ends came to 10 bases. CDR3 length equals 13 residues. Germline loops: CDR1 MNHEY, CDR2 SMNVEV (reference sequence). The CDR3 is CASSPRGNEKLFF. The CDR3 DNA reads TGTGCCAGCAGCCCAAGAGGAAATGAAAAACTGTTTTTT.

The rearrangement links TRBV6-1 to TRBJ2-7; TRBD1 might be the D (6 bases). CDR3 length: 14 residues. The V and J ends lost 0 bases and 5 bases respectively, with 11 bases between them. Germline assignment: CDR1 MNHNS and CDR2 SASEGT. The CDR3 DNA reads as TGTGCCAGCAGTGAAGCCGATAACAGGGACGAGCAGTACTTC. Its translation: CASSEADNRDEQYF.

The chain recombines TRBV5-6 with TRBJ2-3; D may be TRBD2 (5 bases). V was cut by 4 bases and J by 6 bases, with 24 bases left in between. Per the germline V gene, CDR1 is SGHDT and CDR2 is YYEEEE. CDR3 length: 17 amino acids. CDR3 sequence: CASSRGGGGVFTDTQYF. The CDR3 region has the DNA TGTGCCAGCAGCCGAGGAGGTGGCGGAGTATTTACTGATACGCAGTATTTT.

The rearrangement links TRBV18 to TRBJ1-1; no firm D call. Per the germline V gene, CDR1 is KGHSH and CDR2 is LQKENI. V gave up 2 bases and J gave up 4 bases, with 8 bases separating them. This CDR3 has 13 residues. As DNA, the CDR3 is TGTGCCAGCTCACCAGTGGTGAGCACTGAAGCTTTCTTT. Its protein product is CASSPVVSTEAFF.

J is TRBJ2-7 and V is TRBV13; 10 bases line up with TRBD2. V shed 6 bases and J 2 bases; nucleotides not matched to a gene: 4. Germline CDR1 and CDR2: PRHDT and FYEKMQ (reference sequence). The CDR3 is 14 residues long. DNA of the CDR3: TGTGCCAGCAGAAAAGCGGGGGGGCCCTACGAGCAGTACTTC. It specifies CASRKAGGPYEQYF. The full variable domain, completed using reference TRBV13 and TRBJ2-7, is AAGVIQSPRHLIKEKRETATLKCYPIPRHDTVYWYQQGPGQDPQFLISFYEKMQSDKGSIPDRFSAQQFSDYHSELNMSSLELGDSALYFCASRKAGGPYEQYFGPGTRLTVT.

This chain links TRBV25-1 with TRBJ1-3; the D is unclear. CDR3 size: 12 residues. Per the germline V gene, CDR1 is MGHDK and CDR2 is SYGVNS. Trimming cost V 10 bases and J 1 base, with 8 bases left between them. The CDR3 here is CATGSSGNTIYF. The CDR3 bases are TGTGCCACGGGTTCTTCTGGAAACACCATATATTTT. The full variable domain, in which reference TRBV25-1 and TRBJ1-3 provide the parts outside the CDR3, is EADIYQTPRYLVIGTGKKITLECSQTMGHDKMYWYQQDPGMELHLIHYSYGVNSTEKGDLSSESTVSRIRTEHFPLTLESARPSHTSQYLCATGSSGNTIYFGEGSWLTVV.

This clone was recorded once. V and J are TRBV9 and TRBJ2-1; possible D gene TRBD2, 5 bases. CDR1 is SGDLS and CDR2 is YYNGEE in the germline V gene. V was pared by 0 bases and J by 1 base, with 8 bases between. This CDR3 region has 15 residues. This CDR3 reads CASSVGRGSYNEQFF. The CDR3 region has the DNA TGTGCCAGCAGCGTAGGGAGAGGGTCCTACAATGAGCAGTTCTTC.

The V gene is TRBV7-2, the J gene TRBJ2-3; D ambiguous. CDR3 length equals 14 residues. The germline gives CDR1 SGHTA, CDR2 FQGNSA. V dropped 0 bases and J dropped 1 base, with 5 bases sitting between them. The CDR3 coding sequence is TGTGCCAGCAGCTTAGCGTCGGGCACAGATACGCAGTATTTT. As protein: CASSLASGTDTQYF. The full variable domain, with the rest looked up from reference TRBV7-2 and TRBJ2-3, is GAGVSQSPSNKVTEKGKDVELRCDPISGHTALYWYRQSLGQGLEFLIYFQGNSAPDKSGLPSDRFSAERTGGSVSTLTIQRTQQEDSAVYLCASSLASGTDTQYFGPGTRLTVL.

The rearrangement joins TRBV19 to TRBJ2-1; 14 bases map to TRBD2. Germline CDR1 and CDR2: LNHDA and SQIVND (reference sequence). V lost 7 bases to trimming and J lost 4 bases; unmatched junction nucleotides: 15. The CDR3 spans 19 residues. The CDR3 reads CASKRGGTSGGENYNEQFF. In DNA, the CDR3 is TGTGCCAGTAAGAGGGGCGGGACTAGCGGGGGCGAAAATTACAATGAGCAGTTCTTC.

The chain uses TRBV2 and TRBJ1-2, with D perhaps matching TRBD1 (6 bases). The germline V and J ends were trimmed by 7 bases and 1 base, with 13 bases remaining between them. Per germline, CDR1 SNHLY and CDR2 FYNNEI. The CDR3 has 14 amino acids. CDR3 sequence reads: CASNQRQVNYGYTF. The CDR3 nucleotides read TGTGCCAGCAACCAAAGACAGGTTAACTATGGCTACACCTTC.

The gene calls are TRBV10-1 and TRBJ1-2; D unresolved. V dropped 6 bases and J dropped 1 base, with 9 bases sitting between them. The CDR3 is 13 residues long. CDR1 and CDR2 (germline): WNHNN, SYGVQD (reference sequence). CDR3 DNA: TGCGCCAGCAGCGCGGGTCTTAACTATGGCTACACCTTC. Its protein product is CASSAGLNYGYTF.

The chain employs TRBV6-5 and TRBJ1-2; D is unclear. Trimming pared 7 bases from V and 8 bases from J, leaving 20 bases between. The CDR3 is 14 residues long. Germline CDR1 MNHEY, CDR2 SVGAGI. The CDR3 DNA reads as TGTGCCAGCATCAAAGGGTGGGCGACGGGGGGCTACACCTTC. It codes for CASIKGWATGGYTF.

The rearrangement links TRBV19 to TRBJ2-1, with 8 positions matching TRBD2. V lost 10 bases to trimming and J lost 10 bases; unmatched junction nucleotides: 12. The CDR3 has 13 residues. Germline V gene data show CDR1 as LNHDA and CDR2 as SQIVND (reference sequence). The CDR3 DNA sequence: TGTGCCACCCGTCTGCGGGGGGAAGGGGAGCAGTTCTTC. It specifies CATRLRGEGEQFF.